Listed here is a single TCR beta chain. Its specificity is unknown. TCRdb processed the 5' RACE reads anew with MiXCR; each CDR3 protein has one entry. The table records fewer than 500,000 distinct CDR3 sequences, approximately 14% of them present only once. This entry comes from a study of identical twins. The study's findings and limits: Conclusions relied on cross-sectional statistical analysis, not following the same donors.

This sample was also put to use in a study of yellow fever vaccine responses in identical twins.

Material: CD4+ T cells sorted from blood. This clonotype was obtained from a woman aged 18-29 years in good health.

The CDR3, as DNA: TGTGCCAGCTCACCAACCGGGACAGGGATTTCTGAAGCTTTCTTT. It codes for CASSPTGTGISEAFF. The chain has TRBV18 and TRBJ1-1, with 9 bases that match TRBD1. The CDR3 is made up of 15 amino acids. The trim removed 2 bases at V and 6 bases at J, leaving 7 bases unmatched. The germline gives CDR1 KGHSH, CDR2 LQKENI.